The present entry profiles one T cell receptor (beta chain) with its context. Its binding antigen is unknown. No much larger clone exists at a distance of one base, and base qualities are not known. The sample comes from a study of blood T cell repertoires in COVID-19 (dated by TCRdb to the early 2020s). Context from the whole study: The collaborator samples originated in the United States, Italy and Spain and spanned the acute and convalescent phases of COVID-19. Samples were obtained from the ongoing ImmuneRACE study (first 160 participants) and from 1,254 subjects provided by 6 global collaborators. The material from the prospective study consisted of cDNA or gDNA derived from T cells, B-cell-depleted T cells, or PBMCs. Deeply sampled blood TCRbeta repertoires from subjects exposed to, actively infected with, or recovered from COVID-19 were included in the dataset. A freely available public database, intended as a resource for researchers studying the immune response to SARS-CoV-2, is where the repertoires were released. Where HLA class I and class II types were available, the types were taken from metadata supplied by the sample provider, not from assay-based typing. Sample metadata almost always included a de-identified subject ID, COVID-19 status, age in years and sex. What the work shows at the level of the full study, not this receptor alone: How much clinical and demographic metadata was included differed by source and by participant, and the metadata was provided uncurated.

Each collaborating institution followed its own protocols to collect whole blood in K2EDTA tubes. Collaborator samples were shipped for TCRbeta analysis as frozen whole blood, isolated PBMCs, or DNA extracted from either sample type. Its CDR3 holds 16 amino acids, cysteine through phenylalanine. The entry retains the CDR3 DNA only, 48 bases that are in frame from base 1. Here V drops 0 bases and J drops 0 bases, and the junction holds 6 bases not matched to any gene. Taken from the germline V gene, the CDR1 and CDR2 loops are SGHRS and YFSETQ. TCRbeta CDR3 regions were amplified from genomic DNA using the immunoSEQ Assay, a bias-controlled multiplex PCR. The paper's data handling went like this. The number of nucleated cells in each sample was estimated from the amplification of reference gene primers within the assay. To quantify the absolute abundance of each unique TCRbeta CDR3 rearrangement, sequence reads were collapsed and filtered. For each sample, productive Simpson clonality was calculated by taking the square root of Simpson's diversity index across productive rearrangements. Imported from immuneACCESS, the table was reduced by TCRdb to in-frame sequences with V and J called. These copies leave out some clones; in studies compared against another copy, an unresolved V gene accounts for under half, and the cause of the remainder is not known. V and J calls and clone size are copied from that table; D and trimming were computed from the DNA. The sample data list roughly 100,000 clones, and about 80% of these were observed just once. The ten largest clones take up more than 10% of the sample.

The chain employs TRBV5-1 and TRBJ2-7; TRBD1 agrees with 7 junctional bases. The origin of this receptor is a human donor in a cohort sampled during active COVID-19. Source material: peripheral blood. The DNA sequence is as follows: TGCGCCAGCAGCTTGGGTTTAGGACAGGCCTCCTACGAGCAGTACTTC. Its translation reads: CASSLGLGQASYEQYF.